This paragraph covers one TCR beta chain sequence. Its specificity is unknown. Use of 60 Vbeta and 13 Jbeta primers characterized the PCR. Data came from immunoSEQ multiplex PCR; TCRdb stores just in-frame clones and leaves some out. Among 130,000 to 150,000 clones, roughly 70% were seen once, and the ten largest hold roughly 4%. This entry is derived from a study of cytomegalovirus exposure and HLA in healthy donors. Findings and caveats of the study: The study dropped some indistinguishable V segments, TRBV6-2 and TRBV6-3 among them.

The CDR3 sequence is 14 residues long. The V end lost 2 bases, the J end lost 3 bases, and 11 bases lay between the germline ends. Per germline, CDR1 SGHNT and CDR2 YYREEE (reference sequence). The clonotype comes from a man aged 18 to 29 in good health and CMV-seropositive. The sequencing sample was made of PBMCs. This chain joins TRBV5-4 and TRBJ1-1; no reliable D call. CDR3 bases: TGTGCCAGCAGCTTTCCGGGGAGGGACACTGAAGCTTTCTTT. Residues: CASSFPGRDTEAFF.